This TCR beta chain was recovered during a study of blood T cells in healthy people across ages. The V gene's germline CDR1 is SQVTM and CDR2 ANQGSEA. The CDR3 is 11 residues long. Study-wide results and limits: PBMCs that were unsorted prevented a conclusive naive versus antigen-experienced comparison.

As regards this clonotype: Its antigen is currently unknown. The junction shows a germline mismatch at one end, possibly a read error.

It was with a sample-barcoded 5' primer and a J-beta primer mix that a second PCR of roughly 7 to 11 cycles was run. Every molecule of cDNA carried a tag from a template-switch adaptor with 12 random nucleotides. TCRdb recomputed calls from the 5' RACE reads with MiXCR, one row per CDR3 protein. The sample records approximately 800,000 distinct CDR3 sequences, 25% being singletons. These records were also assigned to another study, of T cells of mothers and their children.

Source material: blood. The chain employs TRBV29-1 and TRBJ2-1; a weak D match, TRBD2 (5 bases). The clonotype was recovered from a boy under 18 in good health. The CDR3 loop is CSVEWGETRYF. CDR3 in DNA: TGCAGCGTTGAGTGGGGAGAGACCCGGTACTTC.